This TCR beta chain is drawn from a study of T cell changes during pregnancy in multiple sclerosis. Produced via immunoSEQ multiplex PCR; TCRdb's table is partial and in-frame only. This table holds 80,000 to 100,000 clones, about nine tenths found once. The V gene's germline CDR1 is SGHNT and CDR2 YYREEE (reference sequence). V shed 1 base and J 4 bases; nucleotides not matched to a gene: 7. The CDR3 length is 16 residues. The sequence derives from a female donor in good health, enrolled as a control in a pregnancy study. The material sequenced was peripheral blood, taken in the second trimester of pregnancy. This rearrangement joins TRBV5-4 to TRBJ1-3; 8 bases are a match to TRBD1. The DNA for the CDR3 is TGTGCCAGCAGCTTGAACGCAGGGGGCCTCGGAAACACCATATATTTT. It specifies CASSLNAGGLGNTIYF.